This T cell receptor (beta chain) was recovered during a study of beta chain features in type 1 diabetes. Study results and caveats: Researchers report that Type 1 diabetes patients had moderately but significantly shorter TCRB CDR3s across all four CD4+ subsets.

This CDR3 region has 13 residues. From germline, CDR1 is SEHNR and CDR2 FQNEAQ (reference sequence). Trimming removed 3 bases at V and 0 bases at J, with 6 bases between. Markers CD45RO/CCR7/CD25/CD127/CD95/CD27 served to sort CD4+ naive, central memory, regulatory and stem cell-like memory cells. Sorted populations all exceeded 95% purity. As concerns this clone: Antigen: not known.

Reverse transcription of all isolated RNA meant that expressed TCRB transcripts were sequenced. Sequencing used immunoSEQ multiplex PCR; TCRdb keeps in-frame clones, though not all of them. Of a few hundred thousand clones in the sample, roughly 17% were seen once. Sample: naive CD4+ T cells from blood. This sequence originates from a man under 40 with type 1 diabetes. The chain links TRBV7-9 to TRBJ2-7, with no clear D. The CDR3 spells CASSFMASYEQYF. DNA of the CDR3: TGTGCCAGCAGCTTCATGGCCTCCTACGAGCAGTACTTC.